This passage covers 5 T cell receptor beta chains from one sample sequenced in a study of T cell changes during pregnancy in multiple sclerosis. The table came from immunoSEQ multiplex PCR; TCRdb's copy has only in-frame clones and leaves some out. This sample carries approximately 39,000 clones, around 94% of them seen once, and the ten largest clones take 1.2%. The sample comprised PBMCs (not recorded whether the cells were cultured). The receptors shown here come from a female donor with multiple sclerosis, enrolled in a pregnancy study.

The chain combines TRBV9 with TRBJ1-4, with a tentative D call TRBD1 (5 bases). Between the trimmed V and J ends, which lost 0 bases and 0 bases, there was a span of 9 bases. This CDR3 is 16 amino acids long. The germline gives CDR1 SGDLS, CDR2 YYNGEE. CDR3 sequence reads: CASSVGGRATNEKLFF. Written as DNA, the CDR3 is TGTGCCAGCAGCGTAGGGGGCAGGGCAACTAATGAAAAACTGTTTTTT.

The CDR3 DNA follows: TGTGCCAGCAGCTTGGGGCTCGGGGGCGGCTACACCGGGGAGCTGTTTTTT. Translating gives CASSLGLGGGYTGELFF. The V gene is TRBV5-6, the J gene TRBJ2-2; D may be TRBD1 or TRBD2 (6 bases each). Deletions cut 0 bases from V and 3 bases from J, with 15 bases between. Germline CDR1 reads SGHDT; CDR2 reads YYEEEE. The CDR3 is made up of 17 amino acids. The whole variable domain, filled in from reference TRBV5-6 and TRBJ2-2, reads DAGVTQSPTHLIKTRGQQVTLRCSPKSGHDTVSWYQQALGQGPQFIFQYYEEEERQRGNFPDRFSGHQFPNYSSELNVNALLLGDSALYLCASSLGLGGGYTGELFFGEGSRLTVL.

The rearrangement joins TRBV7-2 to TRBJ1-2; 7 bases fit TRBD1. Germline assignment: CDR1 SGHTA and CDR2 FQGNSA. The CDR3 spans 15 residues. Trimming at V came to 2 bases and at J to 4 bases, leaving 7 bases not matched to a gene. CDR3 nucleotide sequence: TGTGCCAGCAGCTTATCCATGGCAGGGGGCTATGGCTACACCTTC. This gives the protein CASSLSMAGGYGYTF.

V gene TRBV9 combines with J gene TRBJ2-7; tentatively, D is TRBD2 (6 bases). Germline CDR1 reads SGDLS; CDR2 reads YYNGEE. CDR3 length: 16 amino acids. Trimming removed 4 bases at V and 6 bases at J, with 23 bases between. The CDR3 region is CASSLQGTGRMGEQYF. CDR3 nucleotides: TGTGCCAGCAGCCTACAAGGGACTGGAAGGATGGGCGAGCAGTACTTC.

The genes are TRBV29-1 and TRBJ2-1; TRBD2 is a possible D gene (5 bases). Germline loops: CDR1 SQVTM, CDR2 ANQGSEA. The CDR3 extends over 13 amino acids. Trimming removed 7 bases from V and 8 bases from J, with 18 bases in between. The CDR3 DNA reads as TGCAGCGGAGACTCGGGGAACGACGATGAGCAGTTCTTC. Translation gives CSGDSGNDDEQFF.